This entry is about one T cell receptor beta chain. This clonotype was seen many times. What this receptor recognizes is not known. No qualities accompany the bases; no much larger clone lies one base away. Receptor libraries were prepared by PCR. Instrument on record: Illumina HiSeq 2500. TCR library preparation used molecular barcoding, with unique molecular identifiers applied to normalize quantification of the TCRbeta repertoire. Using fastp at Q25 and MiXCR, TCRdb reprocessed the public reads and kept productive beta chains. Records with the same CDR3 protein are collapsed into one entry carrying the most frequent genes and DNA. Recorded for this sample are approximately 650,000 distinct CDR3 sequences; around 12% of them occurred a single time. The ten largest clones represent about 0.77% of the sample. CDR1 MNHEY and CDR2 SMNVEV are derived from the germline V gene (reference sequence). Reading from cysteine to phenylalanine, the CDR3 counts 14 amino acids. Only the CDR3 part of the read is kept: 42 bases, read in frame from the first base. Trimming takes 5 bases from V and 7 bases from J, and the germline ends sit 15 bases apart.

Reading the label with the study, this specimen's treatment or condition is: allogeneic hematopoietic cell transplantation with graft depleted of TCRalphabeta T cells and CD19 B cells. Transplant recipients were children who received TCRalphabeta/CD19-depleted allogeneic hematopoietic cell grafts. This record belongs to a study of T-cell reconstitution after alpha-beta-depleted transplantation in children (TCRdb year 2016). With respect to the entire study: Using TCR repertoire profiling, the study quantitatively followed how T-cell immune reconstitution unfolded in children after TCRalphabeta/CD19-depleted allogeneic hematopoietic cell transplantation. Beyond this particular receptor, the publication reports: The high TCRbeta diversity at day 60 in some patients was ascribed to recipient T cells and intrathymic progenitors that had survived conditioning. Hyperexpanded clone frequencies declined over subsequent months; after one year, T-cell counts and TCRbeta diversity were mostly attributed to newly produced T cells. About two months after transplant, the apparently early recovery of alphabetaT-cell counts reportedly depended on just several hundred clones that had expanded rapidly and came from non-depleted graft cells.

The sequencing used PBMCs, collected before TCRalphabeta/CD19-depleted stem cell transplant. The V and J genes are TRBV27 and TRBJ2-4; the D gene is perhaps TRBD1 or TRBD2, each of them matching over 5 bases. This TCR was recovered from a girl aged 2 to 10 with congenital amegakaryocytic thrombocytopenia, due to receive a stem cell transplant. The bases read TGTGCCAGCAGTCCCACCGGGACGAGGAACATTCAGTACTTC. It specifies CASSPTGTRNIQYF.